These T cell receptor beta chains were read from a single sample in a study of blood T cell repertoires in COVID-19. Produced via immunoSEQ multiplex PCR; TCRdb's table is partial and in-frame only. The sample has hundreds of thousands of clones; roughly 84% are singletons. Sequenced: PBMCs or T cells enriched from blood (not recorded which). The receptors originated from a woman between 18 and 29 years old who had been exposed to COVID-19. Both conserved end residues are part of each CDR3. D genes are given only for firm matches. Some rows have no size entry. The others give once, few or many, or a class for an expanded clone.

clone_size: once; d_call: .; v_call: TRBV19; j_call: TRBJ1-6; cdr3_aa: CASRGGSYNSPLHF; cdr3_nt: TGTGCCTCAAGGGGGGGCAGTTATAATTCACCCCTCCACTTT
clone_size: .; d_call: .; v_call: TRBV28; j_call: TRBJ2-7; cdr3_aa: CASSPGGGEQYF; cdr3_nt: TGTGCCAGCAGCCCCGGGGGAGGCGAGCAGTACTTC
clone_size: .; d_call: .; v_call: TRBV6-1; j_call: TRBJ2-7; cdr3_aa: CASSATGSGTAGYEQYF; cdr3_nt: TGTGCCAGCAGTGCGACAGGGTCCGGGACAGCGGGCTACGAGCAGTACTTC
clone_size: .; d_call: TRBD2; v_call: TRBV6-5; j_call: TRBJ2-1; cdr3_aa: CASSLAGATYNEQFF; cdr3_nt: TGTGCCAGCAGTCTAGCGGGGGCGACCTACAATGAGCAGTTCTTC
clone_size: .; d_call: .; v_call: TRBV13; j_call: TRBJ2-2; cdr3_aa: CASSPTSRRTYPGELFF; cdr3_nt: TGTGCCAGCAGCCCAACTAGCCGCAGAACGTACCCCGGGGAGCTGTTTTTT
clone_size: .; d_call: .; v_call: TRBV10-2; j_call: TRBJ2-7; cdr3_aa: CASSPLRSSSSYEQYF; cdr3_nt: TGCGCCAGCTCTCCCCTCAGGTCCTCGAGCTCCTACGAGCAGTACTTC
clone_size: .; d_call: TRBD1; v_call: TRBV28; j_call: TRBJ2-3; cdr3_aa: CASSSGQNTDTQYF; cdr3_nt: TGTGCCAGCAGTTCGGGACAGAACACAGATACGCAGTATTTT
clone_size: .; d_call: TRBD2; v_call: TRBV5-1; j_call: TRBJ2-7; cdr3_aa: CASSLRRGDSYEQYF; cdr3_nt: TGCGCCAGCAGCTTGAGGCGGGGGGATTCCTACGAGCAGTACTTC
clone_size: .; d_call: TRBD1; v_call: TRBV11-2; j_call: TRBJ1-1; cdr3_aa: CASSLESRGLNTEAFF; cdr3_nt: TGTGCCAGCAGCTTAGAGTCGAGGGGGCTGAACACTGAAGCTTTCTTT
clone_size: .; d_call: TRBD1; v_call: TRBV5-1; j_call: TRBJ1-2; cdr3_aa: CATGTGENYGYTF; cdr3_nt: TGCGCCACAGGGACAGGGGAGAACTATGGCTACACCTTC
clone_size: .; d_call: TRBD2; v_call: TRBV28; j_call: TRBJ2-7; cdr3_aa: CASSLTSGTAYEQYF; cdr3_nt: TGTGCCAGCAGTTTAACTAGCGGGACCGCCTACGAGCAGTACTTC
clone_size: .; d_call: TRBD2; v_call: TRBV14; j_call: TRBJ2-7; cdr3_aa: CASSQDRGGVYEQYF; cdr3_nt: TGTGCCAGCAGCCAAGATCGGGGAGGGGTGTACGAGCAGTACTTC
clone_size: .; d_call: .; v_call: TRBV10-1; j_call: TRBJ2-5; cdr3_aa: CASSEAGINQETQYF; cdr3_nt: TGCGCCAGCAGTGAGGCCGGGATCAACCAAGAGACCCAGTACTTC
clone_size: .; d_call: .; v_call: TRBV30; j_call: TRBJ1-2; cdr3_aa: CAWSSNYGYTF; cdr3_nt: TGTGCCTGGAGCAGTAACTATGGCTACACCTTC
clone_size: .; d_call: TRBD1; v_call: TRBV28; j_call: TRBJ2-7; cdr3_aa: CASSPSGGGYEQYF; cdr3_nt: TGTGCCAGCAGTCCCTCAGGGGGCGGGTACGAGCAGTACTTC
clone_size: .; d_call: .; v_call: TRBV28; j_call: TRBJ2-1; cdr3_aa: CASQGSPDFYNEQFF; cdr3_nt: TGTGCCAGCCAAGGTAGCCCCGACTTCTACAATGAGCAGTTCTTC
clone_size: .; d_call: TRBD1; v_call: TRBV19; j_call: TRBJ1-6; cdr3_aa: CATTGAYNSPLHF; cdr3_nt: TGTGCCACGACAGGGGCATATAATTCACCCCTCCACTTT
clone_size: .; d_call: .; v_call: TRBV4-1; j_call: TRBJ2-5; cdr3_aa: CASSRGQPETQYF; cdr3_nt: TGCGCCAGCAGCCGAGGACAGCCCGAGACCCAGTACTTC
clone_size: .; d_call: .; v_call: TRBV7-9; j_call: TRBJ2-2; cdr3_aa: CASSLYHQSNTGELFF; cdr3_nt: TGTGCCAGCAGCTTATATCACCAGTCGAACACCGGGGAGCTGTTTTTT
clone_size: once; d_call: TRBD2; v_call: TRBV9; j_call: TRBJ2-3; cdr3_aa: CASTLGGGGATDTQYF; cdr3_nt: TGTGCCAGCACCCTAGGGGGCGGGGGGGCCACAGATACGCAGTATTTT
clone_size: .; d_call: .; v_call: TRBV19; j_call: TRBJ1-5; cdr3_aa: CASSIGTGGDYQPQHF; cdr3_nt: TGTGCCAGTAGTATAGGAACGGGCGGGGACTATCAGCCCCAGCATTTT
clone_size: .; d_call: .; v_call: TRBV27; j_call: TRBJ1-2; cdr3_aa: CASSLFGSNYGYTF; cdr3_nt: TGTGCCAGCAGTTTGTTCGGTTCCAACTATGGCTACACCTTC
clone_size: .; d_call: TRBD1; v_call: TRBV30; j_call: TRBJ1-5; cdr3_aa: CAWSVGTGGRQPQHF; cdr3_nt: TGTGCCTGGAGTGTAGGGACAGGGGGCCGTCAGCCCCAGCATTTT
clone_size: once; d_call: TRBD2; v_call: TRBV5-6; j_call: TRBJ2-5; cdr3_aa: CASSLSGGPQETQYF; cdr3_nt: TGTGCCAGCAGCTTGTCGGGAGGGCCCCAAGAGACCCAGTACTTC
clone_size: .; d_call: TRBD1; v_call: TRBV28; j_call: TRBJ2-5; cdr3_aa: CASRLRGQLETQYF; cdr3_nt: TGTGCCAGCAGGCTGAGGGGGCAACTGGAGACCCAGTACTTC
clone_size: .; d_call: .; v_call: TRBV28; j_call: TRBJ1-1; cdr3_aa: CASSPKWGVSPEAFF; cdr3_nt: TGTGCCAGCAGCCCAAAGTGGGGGGTGAGCCCTGAAGCTTTCTTT
clone_size: .; d_call: TRBD1; v_call: TRBV6-2/TRBV6-3; j_call: TRBJ2-2; cdr3_aa: CASSIWTGGFGELFF; cdr3_nt: TGTGCCAGCAGTATATGGACAGGGGGCTTCGGGGAGCTGTTTTTT
clone_size: .; d_call: .; v_call: TRBV9; j_call: TRBJ1-6; cdr3_aa: CASSVAQVPYNSPLHF; cdr3_nt: TGTGCCAGCAGCGTAGCCCAGGTCCCTTATAATTCACCCCTCCACTTT
clone_size: .; d_call: .; v_call: TRBV29-1; j_call: TRBJ2-1; cdr3_aa: CSVGKQGHNEQFF; cdr3_nt: TGCAGCGTTGGAAAGCAGGGTCACAATGAGCAGTTCTTC
clone_size: .; d_call: .; v_call: TRBV28; j_call: TRBJ2-1; cdr3_aa: CASGLTGREQFF; cdr3_nt: TGTGCCAGCGGGTTGACAGGTAGGGAGCAGTTCTTC
clone_size: .; d_call: .; v_call: TRBV7-9; j_call: TRBJ1-1; cdr3_aa: CASSLSDPGPHTEAFF; cdr3_nt: TGTGCCAGCAGCCTTAGTGACCCAGGGCCCCACACTGAAGCTTTCTTT
clone_size: once; d_call: TRBD1; v_call: TRBV24-1; j_call: TRBJ1-2; cdr3_aa: CATSSQGSVGQGEFYYGYTF; cdr3_nt: TGTGCCACCAGTTCTCAGGGAAGTGTGGGACAGGGTGAATTTTACTATGGCTACACCTTC
clone_size: .; d_call: TRBD1; v_call: TRBV5-1; j_call: TRBJ1-2; cdr3_aa: CASSSLLPGQLITNYGYTF; cdr3_nt: TGCGCCAGCAGCTCCCTACTCCCGGGACAGCTTATTACTAACTATGGCTACACCTTC